This T cell receptor beta chain was sequenced for a study of CD8+ T cells in alopecia areata. About the study: For 6 to 18 months, tofacitinib was taken, and 6 months off drug followed. General study findings and limits: In patients, TCRs were shared less clearly than in mice, and HLA may possibly be involved. In lesional scalp, particularly from alopecia totalis/universalis, clonality was higher than in normal scalp. In scalp and blood, many expanded lesional clones persisted during tofacitinib.

Treatment noted: oral pan-JAK inhibitor, 5-10 mg twice daily. Isolated RNA was reverse transcribed into cDNA used as the sequencing template. Profiled with immunoSEQ multiplex PCR; TCRdb holds only in-frame clones, not every one. Among tens of thousands of clones listed, 50% to 70% were seen once. This clone was seen only once. The antigen is undetermined. This CDR3 has 14 residues. Deletions cut 4 bases from V and 1 base from J, with 13 bases between. CDR1 and CDR2 (germline): GTSNPN, SVGIG (reference sequence). The TCR sequence derives from a human donor with alopecia areata. V and J are TRBV30 and TRBJ2-5, with D tentatively TRBD2 (6 bases). Sequenced here: CD8+ T cells sorted from blood, sampled at week 4, from a patient treated with tofacitinib. The CDR3 bases are TGTGCCTGGAACCTGGCGGGACCCCAAGAGACCCAGTACTTC. It is translated as CAWNLAGPQETQYF. Full variable domain (outside the CDR3, taken from reference TRBV30 and TRBJ2-5): SQTIHQWPATLVQPVGSPLSLECTVEGTSNPNLYWYRQAAGRGLQLLFYSVGIGQISSEVPQNLSASRPQDRQFILSSKKLLLSDSGFYLCAWNLAGPQETQYFGPGTRLLVL.